The TCR beta chain described here comes from a study of patients and donors after allogeneic stem cell transplantation. Trimming pared 1 base from V and 6 bases from J, leaving 12 bases between. The CDR3 loop spans 13 amino acids. Germline loops: CDR1 SQVTM, CDR2 ANQGSEA. This clonotype is labeled large (0.1 to 1%). Each CDR3 protein gets one entry after TCRdb re-called the RT-PCR reads with MiXCR. This sample yields under 2,000 distinct CDR3 sequences, of which roughly 6.8% are seen a single time; less than 20% belongs to the top ten. The chain combines TRBV29-1 with TRBJ1-2, with a tentative D call TRBD1 (6 bases). Sequenced: blood, either unsorted or a sorted T cell fraction (not recorded which). The TCR originated in a human donor who was either an allogeneic HSCT recipient or a stem cell or donor lymphocyte infusion donor (not recorded which). It is not recorded whose cells these are; they may come from a transplant donor. The CDR3 reads CSVEGRQVDGYTF. CDR3 DNA: TGCAGCGTTGAAGGCAGACAGGTAGATGGCTACACCTTC.